This T cell receptor (beta chain) was recorded in a study of T-cell reconstitution after alpha-beta-depleted transplantation in children. Study-level findings and limits: In patients about two months after transplant, alpha-beta T cells reportedly arose from several hundred expanded graft clones. Newly produced T cells mostly accounted for T-cell counts and diversity one year post-transplant.

The germline gives CDR1 MGHRA, CDR2 YSYEKL. CDR3 length equals 16 residues. Trimming took 0 bases from V and 2 from J; bases not matched to a gene: 3. This clonotype was seen more than once but under ten times. Its matching antigen is unknown. Preparing the TCRbeta library involved the use of unique molecular identifiers. One entry per CDR3 protein results from TCRdb running MiXCR on the PCR reads. Here the sample spans 300,000 or so distinct CDR3 sequences, approximately 23% being singletons. The chain couples TRBV4-1 to TRBJ2-5, with TRBD1 matching 10 bases. Source: PBMCs, mostly from graft donor cells, taken 180 days after TCRalphabeta/CD19-depleted stem cell transplant. This TCR derives from a male patient between 5 and 17 years old who had a stem cell transplant for acute lymphoblastic leukemia, so the T cells may come from the graft donor. The CDR3: CASSQETGGLQETQYF. The CDR3 DNA follows: TGCGCCAGCAGCCAAGAGACAGGGGGCCTTCAAGAGACCCAGTACTTC.